The source of this TCR beta chain is a study of OX40 agonist ivuxolimab in advanced cancers. Across the whole study: The drug used for patients, ivuxolimab, was an agonistic anti-OX40 (CD134) antibody.

Germline V CDR1 and CDR2: SGHTA, FQGTGA. V lost 5 bases, J lost 4 bases, and 6 bases stayed unmatched. The CDR3 extends over 14 amino acids. Sequenced by immunoSEQ multiplex PCR; TCRdb stores in-frame clones only, minus some. Of 77,000 or so clones in the sample, roughly 93% were seen once. The source of this sequence is an adult with an advanced solid tumor such as melanoma, head and neck, liver or kidney cancer. The chain employs TRBV7-3 and TRBJ2-7; 9 bases are shared with TRBD1. The material was CD4+ or CD8+ T cells sorted from blood, obtained in a trial of the OX40 agonist ivuxolimab. DNA for the CDR3: TGTGCCAGCAGCCAATCCGGGACAGGGTACGAGCAGTACTTC. Protein: CASSQSGTGYEQYF. Combining the CDR3 with reference TRBV7-3 and TRBJ2-7 gives the whole variable domain GAGVSQTPSNKVTEKGKYVELRCDPISGHTALYWYRQSLGQGPEFLIYFQGTGAADDSGLPNDRFFAVRPEGSVSTLKIQRTERGDSAVYLCASSQSGTGYEQYFGPGTRLTVT.